A selection of T cell receptor beta chains follows, all from one sample in a study of early T cells in non-severe SARS-CoV-2 infection. TCRdb fed the 5' RACE reads into MiXCR, producing one record per CDR3 protein. Here the sample spans about 84,000 distinct CDR3 sequences, 9% to 13% being singletons. Source material: whole blood. These receptors came from an adult who was a healthcare worker with PCR-confirmed SARS-CoV-2 infection or an uninfected control (not recorded which). The CDR3 runs from the conserved cysteine through the conserved F or W. The D gene is left open where the match is weak. Clone size appears in some rows only: once, few, many, or a class for an expanded clone.

V gene: TRBV7-8; J gene: TRBJ2-3; D gene: .; clone size: many; CDR3 DNA: TGTGCCAGCAGCTTAGGGGGGGCAGGGACAGATACGCAGTATTTT; CDR3 protein: CASSLGGAGTDTQYF
V gene: TRBV25-1; J gene: TRBJ1-4; D gene: .; clone size: .; CDR3 DNA: TGTGCCAGCAGTGAAAGGGGGATCGGAGCAACTAATGAAAAACTGTTTTTT; CDR3 protein: CASSERGIGATNEKLFF
V gene: TRBV10-3; J gene: TRBJ1-6; D gene: TRBD1; clone size: .; CDR3 DNA: TGTGCCATCAGTCGACAGGGGGCCGGTTCACCCCTCCACTTT; CDR3 protein: CAISRQGAGSPLHF
V gene: TRBV2; J gene: TRBJ1-5; D gene: .; clone size: .; CDR3 DNA: TGTGCCAGCAGTGGGGCCTCCAATCAGCCCCAGCATTTT; CDR3 protein: CASSGASNQPQHF
V gene: TRBV11-3; J gene: TRBJ1-1; D gene: .; clone size: many; CDR3 DNA: TGTGCCAGCAGCTTAGGGAGTCGGGACACTGAAGCTTTCTTT; CDR3 protein: CASSLGSRDTEAFF
V gene: TRBV5-6; J gene: TRBJ1-5; D gene: .; clone size: .; CDR3 DNA: TGTGCCAGCAGCCGAGGGACACAGGGATCTCAGCCCCAGCATTTT; CDR3 protein: CASSRGTQGSQPQHF
V gene: TRBV12-3/TRBV12-4; J gene: TRBJ2-3; D gene: .; clone size: .; CDR3 DNA: TGTGCCAGCAGGCTTAGCGGCGCCAACACAGATACGCAGTATTTT; CDR3 protein: CASRLSGANTDTQYF
V gene: TRBV5-1; J gene: TRBJ2-4; D gene: .; clone size: few; CDR3 DNA: TGCGCCAGCAGCCCCCGTGAGGGCGGTCTGGCCAAAAACATTCAGTACTTC; CDR3 protein: CASSPREGGLAKNIQYF
V gene: TRBV30; J gene: TRBJ2-5; D gene: .; clone size: many; CDR3 DNA: TGTGCCTGGAGTCCGGGGGAGACCCAGTACTTC; CDR3 protein: CAWSPGETQYF
V gene: TRBV7-2; J gene: TRBJ1-2; D gene: .; clone size: many; CDR3 DNA: TGTGCCAGCAGCTTAGGGGGTAGGGGAGCTAACTATGGCTACACCTTC; CDR3 protein: CASSLGGRGANYGYTF
V gene: TRBV6-5; J gene: TRBJ2-7; D gene: TRBD2; clone size: .; CDR3 DNA: TGTGCCAGCTCTCCCCCGGGACTAGCGGGAGAGCAGTACTTC; CDR3 protein: CASSPPGLAGEQYF
V gene: TRBV20-1; J gene: TRBJ2-4; D gene: TRBD2; clone size: many; CDR3 DNA: TGCAGTGCTAACAGACTAGCGGGGGTCCCAGAAGCCAAAAACATTCAGTACTTC; CDR3 protein: CSANRLAGVPEAKNIQYF
V gene: TRBV5-1; J gene: TRBJ1-2; D gene: .; clone size: many; CDR3 DNA: TGCGCCAGCAGCTTGGTGGGGGGCCGACGAGATGGCTACACCTTC; CDR3 protein: CASSLVGGRRDGYTF
V gene: TRBV5-1; J gene: TRBJ1-1; D gene: TRBD1; clone size: many; CDR3 DNA: TGCGCCAGCAGCTTCGATACTCAGGGGGCGGGAACTGAAGCTTTCTTT; CDR3 protein: CASSFDTQGAGTEAFF
V gene: TRBV4-1; J gene: TRBJ2-1; D gene: .; clone size: many; CDR3 DNA: TGCGCCAGCAGCCAAGATGACGGACAATACTACAATGAGCAGTTCTTC; CDR3 protein: CASSQDDGQYYNEQFF
V gene: TRBV11-1; J gene: TRBJ2-3; D gene: .; clone size: .; CDR3 DNA: TGTGCCAGCAGCTTTTCTAAGATGAGAGGAAGAAATACGCAGTATTTT; CDR3 protein: CASSFSKMRGRNTQYF
V gene: TRBV4-1; J gene: TRBJ1-5; D gene: .; clone size: .; CDR3 DNA: TGCGCCAGCAGCCAAGATTTGGCAGGGCCTAGGGCAAATCAGCCCCAGCATTTT; CDR3 protein: CASSQDLAGPRANQPQHF
V gene: TRBV29-1; J gene: TRBJ2-3; D gene: TRBD2; clone size: once; CDR3 DNA: TGCAGCGCCGACGGACTAGCGGGGGGACCCACTAAGGCAGATACGCAGTATTTT; CDR3 protein: CSADGLAGGPTKADTQYF
V gene: TRBV18; J gene: TRBJ1-1; D gene: .; clone size: many; CDR3 DNA: TGTGCCAGCTCAGGTTTCGGGGGTGCAGAAGCTTTCTTT; CDR3 protein: CASSGFGGAEAFF